This entry lists 21 T cell receptor beta chains sequenced from one sample in a study of T cells in Graves' hyperthyroidism and ophthalmopathy. Regions amplified from RNA transcripts were the TCR beta CDR3 regions. First-round RT-PCR with HTBI primers amplified the TCR CDR3 region. TCRdb called the multiplex PCR reads again in MiXCR, with one record for every CDR3 protein. Of just under 750,000 distinct CDR3 sequences detected, roughly a third appear once; the ten largest clones hold around a third. The sample taken for sequencing was blood. The receptor set was obtained from a woman in her forties with Graves' hyperthyroidism.

Comment on this clonotype: At one end, the junction sequence differs from germline, possibly due to a read error. The chain is built from TRBV6-1 and TRBJ1-1; D uncertain. Germline V CDR1 and CDR2: MNHNS, SASEGT. This CDR3 has 14 amino acids. CDR3 amino acids: CTSSERWPSAEAFF. For the CDR3, the DNA is TGTACCAGCAGTGAACGCTGGCCGAGCGCTGAAGCTTTCTTT.

This clonotype was recorded at least ten times. This sequence joins TRBV27 and TRBJ2-7; D may be TRBD2 (5 bases). The CDR3 length is 15 residues. The ends were cut back, 4 bases at V and 2 bases at J, with 15 bases in the middle. The germline gives CDR1 MNHEY, CDR2 SMNVEV (reference sequence). CDR3 bases: TGTGCCAGCAGTTCTAGTGGGAGTTCCCCCTACGAGCAGTACTTC. It is translated as CASSSSGSSPYEQYF.

J is TRBJ2-7 and V is TRBV4-3; D not certain. The V end was cut by 1 base, the J end by 3 bases, with 10 bases between. CDR3 length: 14 residues. The germline V gene has CDR1 LGHNA and CDR2 YSLEER. CDR3 region: CASSQVQSGYEQYF. The CDR3 DNA reads TGCGCCAGCAGCCAAGTCCAGTCTGGCTACGAGCAGTACTTC.

The table lists this clonotype with a few counts. The chain couples TRBV7-9 to TRBJ2-4, with 7 bases that match TRBD2. The CDR3 consists of 14 residues. Germline values: CDR1 SEHNR, CDR2 FQNEAQ (reference sequence). J lost 13 bases, V lost 3 bases, and 12 bases had no gene match. The CDR3 sequence: CASSLGGSINEQYF. Here the CDR3 DNA reads TGTGCCAGCAGCTTGGGGGGGTCGATCAATGAGCAGTACTTC.

Comment on this clonotype: One junction end does not reproduce the germline sequence, and a read error may be involved. The chain carries TRBV10-3 and TRBJ2-6; tentatively, D is TRBD1 (6 bases). This CDR3 spans 11 amino acids. The germline gives CDR1 ENHRY, CDR2 SYGVKD. CDR3 in DNA: TGTGCCACCGCAGGGGCCAACGCCCTGACTTTC. It specifies CATAGANALTF.

The table lists this clonotype with many counts. The chain recombines TRBV7-2 with TRBJ1-2; D remains unclear. The V end was cut by 5 bases, the J end by 8 bases, with 18 bases between. The CDR3 length is 14 residues. The V gene's germline CDR1 is SGHTA and CDR2 FQGNSA. The CDR3: CASSVVPGERGYTF. The CDR3, as DNA: TGTGCCAGCAGCGTAGTACCGGGCGAGAGGGGCTACACCTTC.

This clonotype occurred a few times. This rearrangement joins TRBV6-5 to TRBJ2-2; D is undetermined. From germline, CDR1 is MNHEY and CDR2 SVGAGI. Trimming removed 4 bases at V and 7 bases at J, with 4 bases between. This CDR3 region has 11 residues. DNA for the CDR3: TGTGCCAGCAGTTGGCACGGGGAGCTGTTTTTT. Translated, it gives CASSWHGELFF.

This clonotype was found a few times. This chain joins TRBV30 and TRBJ1-5; D is uncertain. This CDR3 comprises 13 residues. Per the germline V gene, CDR1 is GTSNPN and CDR2 is SVGIG (reference sequence). The V and J ends lost 0 bases and 0 bases respectively, with 3 bases between them. CDR3 sequence: CAWSVGSNQPQHF. CDR3 DNA: TGTGCCTGGAGTGTTGGTAGCAATCAGCCCCAGCATTTT.

The gene calls are TRBV2 and TRBJ2-4, with a possible D match to TRBD2 (5 bases). The CDR3 loop spans 11 amino acids. Germline assignment: CDR1 SNHLY and CDR2 FYNNEI. V was trimmed by 7 bases and J by 8 bases, leaving 9 bases between them. The CDR3 DNA reads TGTGCCAGCACGGGATCGGACATTCAGTACTTC. It codes for CASTGSDIQYF.

In this sample, this clonotype turned up a few times. This chain connects TRBV7-2 to TRBJ2-7, with D tentatively TRBD1 (5 bases). This CDR3 is built from 14 residues. V was cut by 5 bases and J by 0 bases, with 11 bases left in between. Germline V lookup: CDR1 SGHTA, CDR2 FQGNSA. The CDR3: CASSPDRSSYEQYF. CDR3 nucleotides: TGTGCCAGCAGCCCAGACAGAAGCTCCTACGAGCAGTACTTC.

This rearrangement joins TRBV5-1 to TRBJ2-7, with D possibly being TRBD2 (5 bases). The CDR3 loop spans 18 amino acids. Trimming took 3 bases from V and 4 from J, leaving 26 bases between them. Germline V gene sequence: CDR1 SGHRS, CDR2 YFSETQ. CDR3 bases: TGCGCCAGCAGCTCGGGCCTTAGAGGGATAGATTCGGATTACGAGCAGTACTTC. Its protein is CASSSGLRGIDSDYEQYF.

This clonotype was counted at least ten times. The rearrangement joins TRBV20-1 to TRBJ1-1; D may be TRBD1 (6 bases). The CDR3 contains 12 residues. V was trimmed by 6 bases and J by 4 bases, leaving 12 bases between them. The germline V gene encodes CDR1 DFQATT and CDR2 SNEGSKA (reference sequence). The CDR3 sequence is CSAPRGGTEAFF. The DNA of the CDR3 is TGCAGTGCCCCCAGGGGAGGCACTGAAGCTTTCTTT.

The gene calls are TRBV10-3 and TRBJ1-2, with 7 nucleotides matching TRBD1. The CDR3 spans 11 residues. The ends lost 6 bases at V and 13 bases at J; junction bases unmatched: 8. Germline CDR1 ENHRY, CDR2 SYGVKD. The CDR3 sequence: CAISSTGLSTF. As DNA, the CDR3 is TGTGCCATCAGCTCGACAGGGCTTAGCACCTTC.

The chain employs TRBV20-1 and TRBJ2-5; TRBD2 agrees at 13 bases. The CDR3 has 13 residues. Germline V gene data show CDR1 as DFQATT and CDR2 as SNEGSKA (reference sequence). After removal of 8 bases from V and 4 bases from J, the junction contained 4 bases not matched to a gene. CDR3: CSTGTSGVETQYF. The CDR3 region has the DNA TGCAGTACGGGGACTAGCGGGGTAGAGACCCAGTACTTC.

This clonotype was seen a few times. The rearrangement joins TRBV14 to TRBJ2-7; the match to TRBD2 covers 12 bases. The V and J ends lost 0 bases and 0 bases, in that order; junction bases with no gene match: 12. From germline, CDR1 is SGHDN and CDR2 FVKESK. The CDR3 is 20 residues long. The CDR3, as DNA: TGTGCCAGCAGCCAAGATGCCCTTTCGGGACTAGCGGGCGACTCCTACGAGCAGTACTTC. The encoded protein is CASSQDALSGLAGDSYEQYF.

This clonotype appeared a few times. The genes are TRBV4-1 and TRBJ1-5, with TRBD1 identical over 7 bases. Germline CDR1 MGHRA, CDR2 YSYEKL. The CDR3 is 15 residues long. Losses at the gene ends were 0 bases for V and 9 bases for J; bases not matched to a gene: 8. The DNA of the CDR3 is TGCGCCAGCAGCCAAGAGAGCAGGGGGGTATGGCCCCAGCATTTT. Residues: CASSQESRGVWPQHF.

The CDR3 DNA reads as TGTGCCAGCAGCCCAGGACTAGCGGATTCTCAAGAGACCCAGTACTTC. This gives the protein CASSPGLADSQETQYF. The genes are TRBV11-2 and TRBJ2-5; TRBD2 agrees at 10 bases. V trimming: 5 bases; J trimming: 2 bases; junction bases outside the gene matches: 8. From germline, CDR1 is SGHAT and CDR2 FQNNGV. This CDR3 contains 16 residues.

CDR3 sequence reads: CASSLWGRDQETQYF. CDR3 bases: TGTGCCAGCAGCTTGTGGGGCAGGGACCAAGAGACCCAGTACTTC. The rearrangement joins TRBV7-9 to TRBJ2-5; D possibly corresponds to TRBD1 (5 bases). The CDR3 totals 15 residues. Germline CDR1 reads SEHNR; CDR2 reads FQNEAQ (reference sequence). The V gene lost 3 bases and the J gene lost 0 bases, with 11 bases spanning the gap.

Turning to this clonotype: A much larger clone differs from this one at a single base, so this may be a read error. CDR3 region: CSTREGRVVVAFYEQYF. CDR3 in DNA: TGCAGTACTAGAGAGGGACGAGTGGTAGTAGCTTTCTACGAGCAGTACTTC. The V gene is TRBV20-1, the J gene TRBJ2-7; either TRBD1 or TRBD2 may supply D (5 bases each). The CDR3 extends over 17 amino acids. The germline gives CDR1 DFQATT, CDR2 SNEGSKA (reference sequence).

This clonotype has ten or more counts. The junction departs from germline at one end; a sequencing error may be responsible. The rearrangement joins TRBV29-1 to TRBJ1-2; 8 positions match TRBD1. CDR1 and CDR2 from the germline V gene are SQVTM and ANQGSEA. The CDR3 length is 13 residues. CDR3 coding DNA: TGCAGCGTGGAAGACAGGGGCGGCGATGGCTACACCTTC. Protein sequence: CSVEDRGGDGYTF.

This sequence joins TRBV6-2 or TRBV6-3 and TRBJ2-1; a possible D gene is TRBD2 (6 bases). The V end lost 6 bases, the J end lost 9 bases, and 12 bases lay between the germline ends. The germline V gene encodes CDR1 MNHEY and CDR2 SVGEGT. This CDR3 comprises 12 residues. CDR3 nucleotides: TGTGCCAGCAGCCCTCCTAGCGCTGAGCAGTTCTTC. Its translation: CASSPPSAEQFF.